The source of this T cell receptor (beta chain) is a study of monozygotic twins with inflammatory bowel disease. After re-calling the 5' RACE reads, TCRdb lists one entry per CDR3 protein, DNA absent. This sample's clone table lists about 330,000 distinct CDR3 sequences. Of note for this clonotype: What it recognizes is unknown.

Study findings and constraints: For IBD patients, clonotypes shared with others were fewer than for healthy twins, especially with disease activity. Inverse Simpson values showed less TCRbeta diversity in IBD patients than in their healthy co-twins.

Germline values: CDR1 KGHDR, CDR2 SFDVKD. The CDR3 length is 14 residues. The specimen sequenced was blood. This sequence originates from a human donor with ulcerative colitis or Crohn's disease, or a healthy co-twin of an affected twin (not recorded which). The gene calls are TRBV24-1 and TRBJ2-2; the TRBD2 assignment by TCRdb is unverifiable without DNA. The CDR3 sequence: CATSEPPLTGELFF.